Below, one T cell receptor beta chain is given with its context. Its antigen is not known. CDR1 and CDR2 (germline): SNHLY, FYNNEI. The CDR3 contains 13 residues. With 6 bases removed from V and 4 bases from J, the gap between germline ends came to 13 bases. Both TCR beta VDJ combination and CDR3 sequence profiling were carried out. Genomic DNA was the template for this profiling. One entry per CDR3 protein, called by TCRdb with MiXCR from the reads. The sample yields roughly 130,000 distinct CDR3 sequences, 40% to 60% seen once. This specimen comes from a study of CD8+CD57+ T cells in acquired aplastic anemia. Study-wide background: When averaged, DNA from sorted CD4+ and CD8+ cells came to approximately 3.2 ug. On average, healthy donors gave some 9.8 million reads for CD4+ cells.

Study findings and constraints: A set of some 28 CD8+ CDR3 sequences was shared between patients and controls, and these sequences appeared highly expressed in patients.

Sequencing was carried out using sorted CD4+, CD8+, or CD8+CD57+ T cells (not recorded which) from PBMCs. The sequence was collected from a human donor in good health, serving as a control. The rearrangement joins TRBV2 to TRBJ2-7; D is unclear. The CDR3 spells CASSPGRKYEQYF. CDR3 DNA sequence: TGTGCCAGCAGCCCAGGACGGAAATACGAGCAGTACTTC.